This T cell receptor (beta chain) was sequenced for a study of blood T cell repertoires in COVID-19. Overall study context: PBMCs, B-cell-depleted T cells, or T cells provided the cDNA or gDNA that made up the material.

Participants came from about two dozen US areas, aged roughly 18 to 90 years. Recovery among Cohort 3 donors was established by two negative PCRs, clearance, or symptom resolution. Only in-frame clones appear in the TCRdb table, and some are missing; sequencing was by immunoSEQ multiplex PCR. The table includes about 260,000 clones, 88% detected once. The germline gives CDR1 KGHSH, CDR2 LQKENI. The CDR3 runs to 15 residues. V was shortened by 2 bases and J by 5 bases, with 15 bases between the two germline ends. The TCR sequence derives from a woman in her fifties or sixties who had recovered from COVID-19. Sequences were obtained from PBMCs or T cells enriched from blood (not recorded which). The chain employs TRBV18 and TRBJ1-1, with D possibly TRBD1 on 5 matching bases. In nucleotides, the CDR3 is TGTGCCAGCTCACCAACCCAAACGCCAGGGACTGAAGCTTTCTTT. As protein: CASSPTQTPGTEAFF.